Below, 17 T cell receptor beta chains from the same sample are listed, as sequenced in a study of cytomegalovirus exposure and HLA in healthy donors. The PCR ran on 60 Vbeta and 13 Jbeta primers. The protocol was immunoSEQ multiplex PCR, while the TCRdb copy is restricted to in-frame clones and leaves out a portion. This table has some 93,000 clones, roughly 60% appearing once. Sequenced sample: PBMCs. These receptor sequences come from a boy between 10 and 17 years old in good health and CMV-seropositive.

This chain uses TRBV6-5 with TRBJ1-2, with D perhaps matching TRBD1 (6 bases). The CDR3 contains 13 residues. V gave up 6 bases and J gave up 8 bases, with 16 bases separating them. CDR1 is MNHEY, CDR2 SVGAGI, per germline. The CDR3 DNA reads TGTGCCAGCAGCTCTGGACAGACCGCCGGCTACACCTTC. Translated, it gives CASSSGQTAGYTF.

The chain couples TRBV27 to TRBJ2-1; D not resolved. The CDR3 sequence is 17 residues long. Germline loops: CDR1 MNHEY, CDR2 SMNVEV (reference sequence). The V end was cut by 4 bases, the J end by 0 bases, with 16 bases between. CDR3 protein: CASSSLMAASSYNEQFF. CDR3 nucleotide sequence: TGTGCCAGCAGTTCCTTAATGGCGGCAAGCTCCTACAATGAGCAGTTCTTC.

This clone was detected once. V and J are TRBV6-5 and TRBJ2-1; 10 bases fit TRBD1. The CDR3 totals 13 residues. CDR1 MNHEY and CDR2 SVGAGI come from the germline V gene. V gave up 6 bases and J gave up 15 bases; unmatched junction bases: 11. CDR3 DNA sequence: TGTGCCAGCAGAACGAACCCGACAGGGGGCCTGTTCTTC. This codes for CASRTNPTGGLFF.

The chain employs TRBV5-6 and TRBJ1-2; a weak D match, TRBD1 (6 bases). Germline V gene lookup returns CDR1 SGHDT and CDR2 YYEEEE. V dropped 0 bases and J dropped 6 bases, with 9 bases sitting between them. The CDR3 is made up of 13 amino acids. The CDR3 DNA sequence: TGTGCCAGCAGCTTGGGGCAGGGGAATGGCTACACCTTC. Its translation: CASSLGQGNGYTF.

A few counts support this clone. The chain recombines TRBV30 with TRBJ2-3, with 9 bases fitting TRBD2. The CDR3 length is 19 residues. With 2 bases clipped from V and 4 bases from J, the junction kept 19 bases outside the gene matches. CDR1 GTSNPN and CDR2 SVGIG come from the germline V gene (reference sequence). The CDR3 is CAWSPLVGSGGYRADTQYF. CDR3 nucleotides: TGTGCCTGGAGTCCCCTCGTTGGTAGCGGGGGCTATCGGGCAGATACGCAGTATTTT.

The chain uses TRBV5-1 and TRBJ2-7; D may be TRBD2 (6 bases). This CDR3 is 14 amino acids long. Germline assignment: CDR1 SGHRS and CDR2 YFSETQ. V gave up 0 bases and J gave up 4 bases, with 11 bases separating them. This chain's CDR3 is CASSLDPGRYEQYF. CDR3 sequence (DNA): TGCGCCAGCAGCTTGGATCCAGGGAGGTACGAGCAGTACTTC. The full variable domain, rest sourced from reference TRBV5-1 and TRBJ2-7, is KAGVTQTPRYLIKTRGQQVTLSCSPISGHRSVSWYQQTPGQGLQFLFEYFSETQRNKGNFPGRFSGRQFSNSRSEMNVSTLELGDSALYLCASSLDPGRYEQYFGPGTRLTVT.

This clone was detected a few times. The chain combines TRBV7-3 with TRBJ2-3; 8 bases align to TRBD2. J was trimmed by 4 bases and V by 5 bases; bases with no gene match: 8. This CDR3 has 15 amino acids. CDR1 and CDR2 (germline): SGHTA, FQGTGA. The CDR3 protein is CASSPTGGAADTQYF. For the CDR3, the DNA is TGTGCCAGCAGCCCCACCGGGGGGGCCGCAGATACGCAGTATTTT.

This clone was counted a few times. J is TRBJ2-7 and V is TRBV10-1; TRBD2 matches 8 bases. Germline CDR1 WNHNN, CDR2 SYGVQD (reference sequence). V shed 6 bases and J 1 base; nucleotides not matched to a gene: 5. CDR3 length: 14 residues. In nucleotides, the CDR3 is TGCGCCAGCAGCTCCGGGACTAGTTCCTACGAGCAGTACTTC. Amino acid sequence: CASSSGTSSYEQYF.

DNA for the CDR3: TGTGCCAGTAGTCCCGGGACAGGGGAAATTCGAGGGGAAAAACTGTTTTTT. Protein sequence: CASSPGTGEIRGEKLFF. The chain employs TRBV19 and TRBJ1-4; TRBD1 agrees at 10 bases. Trimming removed 5 bases from V and 8 bases from J; junction bases left unmatched: 14. Germline V gene sequence: CDR1 LNHDA, CDR2 SQIVND (reference sequence). The CDR3 is made up of 17 amino acids.

This chain joins TRBV19 and TRBJ1-5; D is perhaps TRBD1 (6 bases). V dropped 6 bases and J dropped 2 bases, with 14 bases sitting between them. The germline gives CDR1 LNHDA, CDR2 SQIVND (reference sequence). The CDR3 consists of 15 residues. The CDR3 nucleotides read TGTGCCAGTAGGCCTGGGGGGGCGCGCAATCAGCCCCAGCATTTT. Protein sequence: CASRPGGARNQPQHF.

The genes are TRBV5-8 and TRBJ2-2, with TRBD2 matching over 10 bases. V dropped 4 bases and J dropped 3; count of bases not matched to a gene: 3. CDR1 and CDR2 (germline): SGHTS, YDEGEE. This CDR3 has 15 amino acids. The CDR3 sequence: CASSHGTSDTGELFF. The CDR3 region has the DNA TGTGCCAGCAGCCACGGGACTAGCGACACCGGGGAGCTGTTTTTT.

The V gene is TRBV9, the J gene TRBJ2-2, with 10 bases identical to TRBD2. The V segment lost 1 base and the J segment 4 bases; nucleotides outside the gene matches: 4. The CDR3 spans 16 residues. CDR1 is SGDLS, CDR2 YYNGEE, per germline. CDR3 sequence (DNA): TGTGCCAGCAGCGTAACTAGCGGGATAGGCACCGGGGAGCTGTTTTTT. Protein product: CASSVTSGIGTGELFF.

This clone was observed a few times. The rearrangement links TRBV29-1 to TRBJ2-5; D ambiguous. The CDR3 spans 11 residues. In germline, CDR1 is SQVTM, CDR2 ANQGSEA. V was pared by 2 bases and J by 4 bases, with 5 bases between. CDR3 amino acids: CSVEILETQYF. CDR3 coding DNA: TGCAGCGTTGAAATACTAGAGACCCAGTACTTC.

J is TRBJ2-3 and V is TRBV30, with D tentatively TRBD1 (6 bases). Trimming took off 2 bases at V and 4 bases at J, with 10 bases between the two ends. This CDR3 contains 13 residues. Germline V CDR1 and CDR2: GTSNPN, SVGIG (reference sequence). The CDR3 coding sequence is TGTGCCTGGAGTAACAGGGAATCAGATACGCAGTATTTT. Translated: CAWSNRESDTQYF.

V gene TRBV6-7 combines with J gene TRBJ1-4; TRBD1 is a possible D gene (6 bases). TRBV6-7 is assigned to the ORF class and has an uncertain function. The V end lost 5 bases, the J end lost 8 bases, and 18 bases lay between the germline ends. The CDR3 consists of 15 residues. Here the CDR3 DNA reads TGTGCCAGCAGTCCTCAGGGGAGAGCTAGGGAAAAACTGTTTTTT. Protein: CASSPQGRAREKLFF.

This clone was counted only a few times. The V call is TRBV5-1, the J call TRBJ2-1, with no clear D. Per germline, CDR1 SGHRS and CDR2 YFSETQ. Trimming removed 0 bases at V and 4 bases at J, with 5 bases between. CDR3 length: 13 amino acids. The CDR3 bases are TGCGCCAGCAGCTTGGTACAGTACAATGAGCAGTTCTTC. Its translation is CASSLVQYNEQFF.

This chain links TRBV29-1 with TRBJ1-1, with TRBD1 as a possible D gene (5 bases). Deletions cut 4 bases from V and 5 bases from J, with 14 bases between. The germline V gene encodes CDR1 SQVTM and CDR2 ANQGSEA. The CDR3 sequence is 13 residues long. The CDR3 region is CSVAREGWTEAFF. The CDR3 nucleotides are TGCAGCGTTGCCCGGGAGGGGTGGACTGAAGCTTTCTTT.